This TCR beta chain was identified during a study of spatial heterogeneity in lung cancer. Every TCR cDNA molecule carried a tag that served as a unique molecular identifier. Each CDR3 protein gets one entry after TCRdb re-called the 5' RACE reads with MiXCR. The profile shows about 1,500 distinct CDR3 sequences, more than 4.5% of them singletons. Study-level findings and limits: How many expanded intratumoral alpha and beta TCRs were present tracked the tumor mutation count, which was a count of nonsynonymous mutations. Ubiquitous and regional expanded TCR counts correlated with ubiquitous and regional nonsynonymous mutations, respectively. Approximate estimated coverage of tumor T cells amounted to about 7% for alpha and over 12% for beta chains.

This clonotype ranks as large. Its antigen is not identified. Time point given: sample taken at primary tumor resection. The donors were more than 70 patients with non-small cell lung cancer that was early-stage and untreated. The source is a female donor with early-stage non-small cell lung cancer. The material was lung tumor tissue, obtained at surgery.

The CDR3 bases are TGCAGTGCTAGGTCCATAGAAGGAGACCTGTACCAAGAGACCCAGTACTTC. It yields the protein CSARSIEGDLYQETQYF. V gene TRBV20-1 combines with J gene TRBJ2-5; D not certain. Trimming removed 3 bases from V and 0 bases from J, with 20 bases in between. CDR1 is DFQATT and CDR2 is SNEGSKA in the germline V gene (reference sequence). This CDR3 is built from 17 residues.